Described below is a single TCR beta chain sequence and its context. This sample was taken from a study of T-cell reconstitution after alpha-beta-depleted transplantation in children. Per the germline V gene, CDR1 is SGDLS and CDR2 is YYNGEE. The length of the CDR3 is 15 residues. V lost 0 bases and J 5 bases, leaving 14 bases between the germline ends. Preparation of the TCRbeta library used unique molecular identifiers. TCRdb passed the PCR reads through MiXCR, listing each CDR3 protein once. Here the sample spans about 980,000 distinct CDR3 sequences, roughly 29% being singletons. The J gene is TRBJ2-5, the V gene TRBV9, with TRBD1 as a possible D gene (5 bases). The sequence derives from a boy under two years old who had a stem cell transplant for SCID, so the T cells may come from the graft donor. The specimen comprised PBMCs, mostly from graft donor cells, sampled 360 days after TCRalphabeta/CD19-depleted stem cell transplant. The DNA of the CDR3 is TGTGCCAGCAGCGTAGGGCAAGGGGTAGGGGAGACCCAGTACTTC. Translated: CASSVGQGVGETQYF.